These 25 T cell receptor beta chains came from one sample sequenced in a study of T cell changes during pregnancy in multiple sclerosis. Sequenced by immunoSEQ multiplex PCR; TCRdb stores in-frame clones only, minus some. This sample has tens of thousands of clones, with around nine tenths found just once. The material sequenced was CD8+ T cells from peripheral blood mononuclear cells, taken in the first trimester of pregnancy. These receptors originate from a female donor in good health, enrolled as a control in a pregnancy study.

J is TRBJ2-2 and V is TRBV15, with TRBD1 as a possible D gene (7 bases). Germline CDR1 and CDR2: LNHNV and YYDKDF (reference sequence). The V gene lost 11 bases and the J gene lost 1 base, with 11 bases spanning the gap. CDR3 length equals 13 residues. The CDR3 spells CAAQGGNTGELFF. For the CDR3, the DNA is TGTGCCGCGCAGGGGGGGAACACCGGGGAGCTGTTTTTT.

The gene calls are TRBV15 and TRBJ2-1, with 9 bases matching TRBD2. The CDR3 spans 15 residues. Germline V CDR1 and CDR2: LNHNV, YYDKDF (reference sequence). J gave up 8 bases and V 1 base, and 6 bases lay outside the gene matches. This chain's CDR3 is CATSRAAGGIDEQFF. DNA for the CDR3: TGTGCCACCAGCAGAGCAGCGGGAGGAATCGATGAGCAGTTCTTC. Together with reference TRBV15 and TRBJ2-1, the CDR3 gives the full variable domain: DAMVIQNPRYQVTQFGKPVTLSCSQTLNHNVMYWYQQKSSQAPKLLFHYYDKDFNNEADTPDNFQSRRPNTSFCFLDIRSPGLGDTAMYLCATSRAAGGIDEQFFGPGTRLTVL.

This clone was detected many times. V usage is TRBV2 and J usage is TRBJ2-7; 14 bases align to TRBD2. Germline assignment: CDR1 SNHLY and CDR2 FYNNEI. The V segment lost 5 bases and the J segment 0 bases; nucleotides outside the gene matches: 6. The CDR3 consists of 17 residues. The CDR3 protein is CASSLGLAGDSSYEQYF. As DNA, the CDR3 is TGTGCCAGCAGTTTGGGACTAGCGGGGGACAGCTCCTACGAGCAGTACTTC.

J is TRBJ2-7 and V is TRBV4-1, with a possible D match to TRBD1 (5 bases). V was shortened by 0 bases and J by 2 bases, with 8 bases between the two germline ends. This CDR3 has 14 amino acids. Germline assignment: CDR1 MGHRA and CDR2 YSYEKL. CDR3 sequence reads: CASSQELQAYEQYF. The CDR3 nucleotides read TGCGCCAGCAGCCAAGAGTTACAGGCCTACGAGCAGTACTTC.

The rearrangement joins TRBV2 to TRBJ1-1; D unresolved. The CDR3 covers 11 residues. Germline V gene sequence: CDR1 SNHLY, CDR2 FYNNEI. V shed 3 bases and J shed 4 bases, with 3 bases lying between them. The CDR3 sequence: CASSESTEAFF. The CDR3 region has the DNA TGTGCCAGCAGTGAGAGCACTGAAGCTTTCTTT. Based on the CDR3 plus reference TRBV2 and TRBJ1-1, the full variable domain is EPEVTQTPSHQVTQMGQEVILRCVPISNHLYFYWYRQILGQKVEFLVSFYNNEISEKSEIFDDQFSVERPDGSNFTLKIRSTKLEDSAMYFCASSESTEAFFGQGTRLTVV.

A single count supports this clone. V and J are TRBV4-2 and TRBJ1-2; possibly TRBD1 for D (5 bases). The CDR3 covers 18 residues. V lost 4 bases to trimming and J lost 4 bases, with 25 bases between them. Germline V gene sequence: CDR1 LGHNA, CDR2 YNFKEQ. The CDR3 reads CASSPEILPGRDFYGYTF. The CDR3 bases are TGTGCCAGCAGCCCAGAAATCCTGCCGGGCAGGGACTTCTATGGCTACACCTTC.

The chain couples TRBV6-4 to TRBJ2-6, with no clear D. V dropped 3 bases and J dropped 0 bases, with 9 bases sitting between them. The germline gives CDR1 MRHNA, CDR2 SNTAGT. The CDR3 runs to 16 residues. CDR3 loop: CASSEYSSSGANVLTF. For the CDR3, the DNA is TGTGCCAGCAGTGAATACAGCTCCTCTGGGGCCAACGTCCTGACTTTC.

This chain uses TRBV5-1 with TRBJ1-3; D remains ambiguous. Trimming pared 0 bases from V and 0 bases from J, leaving 7 bases between. The CDR3 has 15 amino acids. Germline values: CDR1 SGHRS, CDR2 YFSETQ. CDR3 protein: CASSLASGSGNTIYF. The CDR3 DNA is TGCGCCAGCAGCTTGGCGTCAGGCTCTGGAAACACCATATATTTT.

In this sample, this clone turned up once. This sequence joins TRBV15 and TRBJ1-4; D may be TRBD1 (5 bases). The CDR3 has 16 amino acids. V was shortened by 5 bases and J by 6 bases, with 19 bases between the two germline ends. Germline assignment: CDR1 LNHNV and CDR2 YYDKDF (reference sequence). The CDR3 here is CATSPSIREGDEKLFF. The CDR3 region has the DNA TGTGCCACCAGCCCCTCGATCAGGGAAGGAGATGAAAAACTGTTTTTT.

This chain links TRBV28 with TRBJ2-7, with 11 bases that match TRBD2. V was pared by 6 bases and J by 5 bases, with 6 bases of the junction left unmatched. The CDR3 runs 14 residues. CDR1 is MDHEN and CDR2 is SYDVKM in the germline V gene. CDR3 in DNA: TGTGCCAGCAGCATAGCGGGGGGGCGAAACGAGCAGTACTTC. Translating it yields CASSIAGGRNEQYF.

The chain has TRBV25-1 and TRBJ2-7; a possible D gene is TRBD1 (7 bases). Germline-derived CDR1 and CDR2 are MGHDK and SYGVNS. V lost 8 bases to trimming and J lost 4 bases, with 18 bases between them. The CDR3 runs to 14 residues. This CDR3 is CASVSPQGGYEQYF. Here the CDR3 DNA reads TGTGCCAGCGTCTCCCCGCAGGGGGGTTACGAGCAGTACTTC.

The chain employs TRBV7-9 and TRBJ1-1; tentatively, D is TRBD1 (5 bases). In germline, CDR1 is SEHNR, CDR2 FQNEAQ (reference sequence). Trimming took off 4 bases at V and 2 bases at J, with 11 bases between the two ends. The CDR3 is 14 amino acids. The CDR3 DNA reads TGTGCCAGCAGCTATAACCAGGGAAACACTGAAGCTTTCTTT. Translation gives CASSYNQGNTEAFF.

This rearrangement joins TRBV2 to TRBJ2-3, with 7 bases that match TRBD1. Losses at the gene ends were 10 bases for V and 4 bases for J; bases not matched to a gene: 5. The germline CDR1 and CDR2 sequences are SNHLY and FYNNEI. CDR3 size: 12 residues. CDR3 loop: CATDRSADTQYF. In DNA form, the CDR3 reads TGTGCCACGGACAGGTCTGCAGATACGCAGTATTTT. Filled out from reference TRBV2 and TRBJ2-3, the complete variable domain reads EPEVTQTPSHQVTQMGQEVILRCVPISNHLYFYWYRQILGQKVEFLVSFYNNEISEKSEIFDDQFSVERPDGSNFTLKIRSTKLEDSAMYFCATDRSADTQYFGPGTRLTVL.

This clone was detected only a few times. The chain combines TRBV13 with TRBJ1-6; 10 bases are shared with TRBD1. V was clipped by 3 bases and J by 6 bases; unmatched bases: 5. CDR3 size: 16 residues. Per the germline V gene, CDR1 is PRHDT and CDR2 is FYEKMQ (reference sequence). As DNA, the CDR3 is TGTGCCAGCAGCTTCCTCCGGGACAGGGGTAATTCACCCCTCCACTTT. This sequence encodes CASSFLRDRGNSPLHF.

This clone was counted only a few times. The gene calls are TRBV7-9 and TRBJ2-1, with TRBD2 identical over 7 bases. Germline values: CDR1 SEHNR, CDR2 FQNEAQ (reference sequence). The ends lost 5 bases at V and 8 bases at J; junction bases unmatched: 6. The length of the CDR3 is 13 residues. The CDR3 here is CASSTSGRDEQFF. CDR3 nucleotides: TGTGCCAGCAGCACCTCAGGGAGGGATGAGCAGTTCTTC. The full variable domain, with the rest looked up from reference TRBV7-9 and TRBJ2-1, is DTGVSQNPRHKITKRGQNVTFRCDPISEHNRLYWYRQTLGQGPEFLTYFQNEAQLEKSRLLSDRFSAERPKGSFSTLEIQRTEQGDSAMYLCASSTSGRDEQFFGPGTRLTVL.

This clone is medium-sized by share. The CDR3 sequence is CASSFGADNQPQHF. CDR3 nucleotides: TGTGCCAGCAGTTTTGGGGCGGACAATCAGCCCCAGCATTTT. The V call is TRBV27, the J call TRBJ1-5, with D possibly matching TRBD1 (5 bases). V was shortened by 3 bases and J by 3 bases, with 9 bases between the two germline ends. The germline V gene encodes CDR1 MNHEY and CDR2 SMNVEV (reference sequence). This CDR3 has 14 amino acids.

This clone was observed a handful of times. The J gene is TRBJ1-1, the V gene TRBV7-8; D not certain. V lost 7 bases, J lost 2 bases, and 11 bases lay in between. The CDR3 consists of 13 residues. Germline V gene data show CDR1 as SGHVS and CDR2 as FQNEAQ. In nucleotides, the CDR3 is TGTGCCAGCAATCATGCGTCTAACACTGAAGCTTTCTTT. Its protein product is CASNHASNTEAFF.

The chain couples TRBV19 to TRBJ2-7; TRBD2 matches at 7 bases. CDR3 size: 15 residues. The germline gives CDR1 LNHDA, CDR2 SQIVND (reference sequence). The V and J ends lost 1 base and 4 bases, in that order; junction bases with no gene match: 7. CDR3 sequence reads: CASSIGAGEGYEQYF. Written as DNA, the CDR3 is TGTGCCAGTAGTATAGGTGCGGGAGAAGGTTACGAGCAGTACTTC.

The rearrangement joins TRBV5-1 to TRBJ2-2, with 8 bases aligning to TRBD1. Trimming removed 8 bases from V and 7 bases from J; junction bases left unmatched: 13. From germline, CDR1 is SGHRS and CDR2 YFSETQ. The CDR3 totals 15 residues. The CDR3 sequence is CASSLGQDTGGELFF. CDR3 DNA sequence: TGCGCCAGTTCCTTGGGACAGGATACGGGCGGGGAGCTGTTTTTT.

The CDR3 DNA sequence: TGTGCCAGCAGTGACGGGAGGGCCACAGATACGCAGTATTTT. Translation: CASSDGRATDTQYF. The chain has TRBV6-4 and TRBJ2-3; 7 nucleotides line up with TRBD2. The germline V gene encodes CDR1 MRHNA and CDR2 SNTAGT. The length of the CDR3 is 14 residues. Losses at the gene ends were 2 bases for V and 2 bases for J; bases not matched to a gene: 1.

As regards this clone: This sample includes further DNA sequences coding for the same CDR3. The rearrangement links TRBV20-1 to TRBJ2-5; D unresolved. CDR1 is DFQATT, CDR2 SNEGSKA, per germline (reference sequence). CDR3 length: 11 residues. V lost 6 bases and J lost 2, with 7 bases in between. DNA of the CDR3: TGCAGTGCGTCAGATCAAGAGACCCAGTACTTC. The encoded protein is CSASDQETQYF.

The chain joins TRBV27 to TRBJ2-4; D gene uncertain. Germline V gene sequence: CDR1 MNHEY, CDR2 SMNVEV (reference sequence). The CDR3 consists of 13 residues. V lost 2 bases, J lost 2 bases, and 4 bases lay in between. CDR3 nucleotide sequence: TGTGCCAGCAGTTTAAGCACCAAAAACATTCAGTACTTC. Its protein product is CASSLSTKNIQYF.

J is TRBJ2-3 and V is TRBV4-2, with D possibly TRBD1 on 5 matching bases. The CDR3 extends over 15 amino acids. V lost 1 base and J lost 4, with 12 bases in between. Germline CDR1 is LGHNA and CDR2 is YNFKEQ. The DNA for the CDR3 is TGTGCCAGCAGCCAAGGAAATCAGGGATCAGATACGCAGTATTTT. Translated: CASSQGNQGSDTQYF.

The V call is TRBV27, the J call TRBJ2-7; D gene uncertain. Germline lookup yields CDR1 MNHEY and CDR2 SMNVEV (reference sequence). The CDR3 contains 13 residues. With 3 bases removed from V and 2 bases from J, the gap between germline ends came to 8 bases. In nucleotides, the CDR3 is TGTGCCAGCAGTTTTCGGGTTACCTACGAGCAGTACTTC. This codes for CASSFRVTYEQYF.

This rearrangement joins TRBV7-9 to TRBJ2-1; 8 bases line up with TRBD1. The CDR3 loop spans 14 amino acids. Germline CDR1 reads SEHNR; CDR2 reads FQNEAQ (reference sequence). V shed 8 bases, J shed 5 bases, and the junction held 8 bases outside the gene matches. The DNA for the CDR3 is TGTGCCAGCCACGACCGGGACAGGAACAATGAGCAGTTCTTC. Translated, it gives CASHDRDRNNEQFF.